Each of the 5 T cell receptor beta chains below was sequenced from the same sample in a study of blood T cell repertoires in COVID-19. Only in-frame clones appear in the TCRdb table, and some are missing; sequencing was by immunoSEQ multiplex PCR. The repertoire holds about 280,000 clones, with around 86% as singletons. The specimen sequenced was peripheral blood. These receptors came from a man in his forties or fifties with active or convalescent COVID-19.

This clone was seen a single time. The V gene is TRBV4-1, the J gene TRBJ1-5; tentative D call: TRBD1 (5 bases). Per germline, CDR1 MGHRA and CDR2 YSYEKL. The CDR3 covers 15 residues. V was cut by 0 bases and J by 9 bases, with 15 bases left in between. The CDR3 loop is CASSQELGGIRPQHF. The CDR3 DNA reads as TGCGCCAGCAGCCAAGAGTTGGGGGGTATAAGGCCCCAGCATTTT.

The genes are TRBV7-9 and TRBJ1-4; a possible D gene is TRBD1 (5 bases). Germline assignment: CDR1 SEHNR and CDR2 FQNEAQ (reference sequence). With 3 bases removed from V and 5 bases from J, the gap between germline ends came to 19 bases. The length of the CDR3 is 17 residues. The CDR3 nucleotides read TGTGCCAGCAGCTTCGTACCGATATCCGGGGGAAATGAAAAACTGTTTTTT. Translated: CASSFVPISGGNEKLFF.

The CDR3 here is CASSLEASGSSYNEQFF. The CDR3, as DNA: TGTGCCAGCAGCTTAGAGGCTAGCGGGAGTTCCTACAATGAGCAGTTCTTC. The rearrangement joins TRBV11-3 to TRBJ2-1; 10 nucleotides align to TRBD2. Germline assignment: CDR1 SGHNT and CDR2 YENEEA. There are 17 residues in the CDR3. The V segment lost 0 bases and the J segment 1 base; nucleotides outside the gene matches: 3.

V usage is TRBV3-1 (or the pseudogene TRBV3-2) and J usage is TRBJ2-7; possibly TRBD1 for D (6 bases). The CDR3 extends over 15 amino acids. Trimming took 2 bases from V and 1 from J, leaving 12 bases between them. Germline-derived CDR1 and CDR2 are LGHDT and YNNKEL (reference sequence). The DNA of the CDR3 is TGTGCCAGCAGCCAACTAATCAGGGGTTCCTACGAGCAGTACTTC. It codes for CASSQLIRGSYEQYF.

This clone has just a few counts. The gene calls are TRBV19 and TRBJ1-5; D gene ambiguous. V was trimmed by 10 bases and J by 5 bases, leaving 27 bases between them. Germline V gives CDR1 LNHDA, CDR2 SQIVND (reference sequence). This CDR3 is built from 17 residues. The CDR3 protein is CATDEVTGSVPYQPQHF. The CDR3 DNA reads TGTGCCACCGACGAGGTAACGGGATCCGTCCCCTATCAGCCCCAGCATTTT.